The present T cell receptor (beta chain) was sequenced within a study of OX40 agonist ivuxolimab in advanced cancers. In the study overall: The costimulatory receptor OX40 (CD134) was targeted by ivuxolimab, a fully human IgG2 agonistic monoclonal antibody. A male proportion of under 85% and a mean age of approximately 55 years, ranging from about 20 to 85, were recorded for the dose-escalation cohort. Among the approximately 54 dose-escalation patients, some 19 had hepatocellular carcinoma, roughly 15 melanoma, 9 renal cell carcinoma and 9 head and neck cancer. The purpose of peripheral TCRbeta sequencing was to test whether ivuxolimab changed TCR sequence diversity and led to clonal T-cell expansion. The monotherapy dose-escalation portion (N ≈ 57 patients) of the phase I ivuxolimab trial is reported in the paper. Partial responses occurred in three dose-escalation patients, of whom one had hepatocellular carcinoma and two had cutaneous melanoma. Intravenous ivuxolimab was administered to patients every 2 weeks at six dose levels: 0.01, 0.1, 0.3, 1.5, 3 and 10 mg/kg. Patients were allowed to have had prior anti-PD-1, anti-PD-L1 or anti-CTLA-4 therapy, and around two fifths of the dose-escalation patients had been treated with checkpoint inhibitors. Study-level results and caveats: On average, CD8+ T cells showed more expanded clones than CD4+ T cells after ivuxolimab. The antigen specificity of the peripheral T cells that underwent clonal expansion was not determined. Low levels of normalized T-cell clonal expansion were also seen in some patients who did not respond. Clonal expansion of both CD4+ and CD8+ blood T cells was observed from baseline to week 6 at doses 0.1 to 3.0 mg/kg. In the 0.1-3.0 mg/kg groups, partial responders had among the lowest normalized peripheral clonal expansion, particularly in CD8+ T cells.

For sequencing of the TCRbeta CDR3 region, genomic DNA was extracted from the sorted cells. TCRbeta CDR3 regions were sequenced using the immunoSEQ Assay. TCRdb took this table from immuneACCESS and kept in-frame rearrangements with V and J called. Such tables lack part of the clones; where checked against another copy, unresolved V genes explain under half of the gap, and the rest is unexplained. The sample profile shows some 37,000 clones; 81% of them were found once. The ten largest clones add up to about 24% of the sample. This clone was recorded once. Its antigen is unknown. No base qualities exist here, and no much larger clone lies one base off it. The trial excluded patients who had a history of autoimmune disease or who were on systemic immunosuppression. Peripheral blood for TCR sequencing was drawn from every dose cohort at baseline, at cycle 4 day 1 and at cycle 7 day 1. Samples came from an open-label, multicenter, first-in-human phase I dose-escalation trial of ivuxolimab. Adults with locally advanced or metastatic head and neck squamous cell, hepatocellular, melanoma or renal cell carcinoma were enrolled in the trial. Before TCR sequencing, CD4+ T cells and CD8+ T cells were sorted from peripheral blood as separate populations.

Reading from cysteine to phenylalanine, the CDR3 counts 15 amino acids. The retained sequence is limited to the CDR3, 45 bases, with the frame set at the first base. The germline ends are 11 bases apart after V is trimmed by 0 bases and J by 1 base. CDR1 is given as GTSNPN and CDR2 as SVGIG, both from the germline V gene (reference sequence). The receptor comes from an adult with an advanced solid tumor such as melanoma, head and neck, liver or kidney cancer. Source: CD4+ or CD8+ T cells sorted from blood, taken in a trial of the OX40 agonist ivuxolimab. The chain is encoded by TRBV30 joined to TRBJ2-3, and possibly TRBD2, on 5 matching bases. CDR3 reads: CAWSVRAKGTDTQYF. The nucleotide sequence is TGTGCCTGGAGTGTGCGGGCGAAAGGCACAGATACGCAGTATTTT.